This TCR beta chain was recorded in a study of human T cells and chemical hapten exposure. Turning to the study itself: The patient population, which was mostly female, had alopecia areata, totalis or universalis.

This clonotype was observed many times. Antigen unknown. Time point meaning: pre-sensitization, week 0. Treatment given: therapeutic diphenylcyclopropenone sensitization with weekly scalp DPC. RNA extraction used unfractionated whole blood as the source of total RNA. As the library was built, unique molecular identifiers were attached to individual cDNA molecules. From the RACE reads, TCRdb called clonotypes with MiXCR, one entry per CDR3 protein. The sample yields roughly 88,000 distinct CDR3 sequences, roughly a tenth seen once. Study findings and constraints: No change in TCRs above 1 in 1000 frequency was produced by DPC sensitization.

Germline V gene sequence: CDR1 DFQATT, CDR2 SNEGSKA (reference sequence). This CDR3 contains 14 residues. V was cut by 5 bases and J by 7 bases, with 18 bases left in between. The rearrangement links TRBV20-1 to TRBJ2-1; D is possibly TRBD1 or TRBD2 (5 bases each). This receptor was taken from a woman between 35 and 50 years old with alopecia areata. Some clones in this sample may be carry-over from other donors' samples. Sample: whole blood, taken in connection with sensitization to the hapten diphenylcyclopropenone (DPC). The CDR3 region has the DNA TGCAGTGCTCTACGGGGCCGGCTTTTGAATGAGCAGTTCTTC. This translates into CSALRGRLLNEQFF.